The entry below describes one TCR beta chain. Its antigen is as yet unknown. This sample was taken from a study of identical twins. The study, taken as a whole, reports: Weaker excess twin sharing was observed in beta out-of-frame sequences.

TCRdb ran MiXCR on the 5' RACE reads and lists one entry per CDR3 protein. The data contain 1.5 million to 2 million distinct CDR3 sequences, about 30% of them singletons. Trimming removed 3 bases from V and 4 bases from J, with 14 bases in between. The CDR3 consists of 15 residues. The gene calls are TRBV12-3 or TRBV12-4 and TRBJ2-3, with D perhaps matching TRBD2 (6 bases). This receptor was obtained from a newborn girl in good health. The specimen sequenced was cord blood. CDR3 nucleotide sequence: TGTGCCAGCAGTTTCGCTTTCTCGGGGGCAGATACGCAGTATTTT. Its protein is CASSFAFSGADTQYF.